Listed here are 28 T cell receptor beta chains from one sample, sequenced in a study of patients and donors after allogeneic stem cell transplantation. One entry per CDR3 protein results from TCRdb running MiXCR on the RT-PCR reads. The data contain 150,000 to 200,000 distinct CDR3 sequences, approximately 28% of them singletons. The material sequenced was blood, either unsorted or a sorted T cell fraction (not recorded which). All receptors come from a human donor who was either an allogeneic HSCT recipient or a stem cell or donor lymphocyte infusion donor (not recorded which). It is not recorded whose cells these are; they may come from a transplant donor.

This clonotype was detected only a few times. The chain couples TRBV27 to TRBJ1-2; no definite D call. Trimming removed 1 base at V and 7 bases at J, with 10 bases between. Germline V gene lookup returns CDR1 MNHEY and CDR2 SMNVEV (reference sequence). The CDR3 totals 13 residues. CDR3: CASSLLVGAGYTF. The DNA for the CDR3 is TGTGCCAGCAGTTTATTAGTGGGAGCTGGCTACACCTTC.

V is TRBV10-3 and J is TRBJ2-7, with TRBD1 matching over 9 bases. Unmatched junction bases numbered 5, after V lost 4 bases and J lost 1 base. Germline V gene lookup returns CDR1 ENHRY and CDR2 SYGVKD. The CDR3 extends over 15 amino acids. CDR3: CAISARGTGSYEQYF. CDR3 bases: TGTGCCATCAGTGCCCGAGGGACAGGGTCCTACGAGCAGTACTTC.

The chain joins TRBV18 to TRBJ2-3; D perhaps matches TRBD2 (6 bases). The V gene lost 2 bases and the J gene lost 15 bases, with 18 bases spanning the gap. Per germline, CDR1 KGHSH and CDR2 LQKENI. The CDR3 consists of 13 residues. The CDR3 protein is CASSPGDRDWKYF. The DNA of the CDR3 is TGTGCCAGCTCACCAGGGGACCGGGACTGGAAATATTTT.

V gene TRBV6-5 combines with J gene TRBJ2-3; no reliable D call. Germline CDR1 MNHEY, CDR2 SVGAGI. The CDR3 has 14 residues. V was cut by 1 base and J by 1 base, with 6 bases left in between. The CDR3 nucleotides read TGTGCCAGCAGTTACTTAGGAGGCACAGATACGCAGTATTTT. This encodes CASSYLGGTDTQYF.

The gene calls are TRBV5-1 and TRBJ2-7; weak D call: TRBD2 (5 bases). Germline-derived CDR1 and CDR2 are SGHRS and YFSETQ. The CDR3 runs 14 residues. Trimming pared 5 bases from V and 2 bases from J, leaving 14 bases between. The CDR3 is CASSPASSPYEQYF. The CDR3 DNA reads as TGCGCCAGCAGTCCTGCGTCTAGCCCCTACGAGCAGTACTTC.

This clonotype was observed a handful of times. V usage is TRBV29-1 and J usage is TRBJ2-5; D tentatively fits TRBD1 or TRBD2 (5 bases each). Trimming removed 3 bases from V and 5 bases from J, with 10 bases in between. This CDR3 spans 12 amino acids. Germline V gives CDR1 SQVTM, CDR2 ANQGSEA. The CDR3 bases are TGCAGCGTTGACAGGGACGAGGAGACCCAGTACTTC. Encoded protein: CSVDRDEETQYF.

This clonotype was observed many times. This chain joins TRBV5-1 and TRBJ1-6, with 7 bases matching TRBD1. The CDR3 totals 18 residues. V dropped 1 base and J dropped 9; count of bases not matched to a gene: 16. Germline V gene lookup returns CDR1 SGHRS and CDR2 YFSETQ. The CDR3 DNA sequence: TGCGCCAGCAGCTTGCAGGGGGGCCCAGCCCTGAAACTTTCACCCCTCCACTTT. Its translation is CASSLQGGPALKLSPLHF.

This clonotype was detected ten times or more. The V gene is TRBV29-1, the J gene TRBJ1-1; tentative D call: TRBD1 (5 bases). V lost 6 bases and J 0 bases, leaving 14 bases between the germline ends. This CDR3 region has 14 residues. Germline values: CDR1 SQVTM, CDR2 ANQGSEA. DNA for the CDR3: TGCAGCGTCACAGGCCGCGTTATGAACACTGAAGCTTTCTTT. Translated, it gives CSVTGRVMNTEAFF.

Written as DNA, the CDR3 is TGTGCCAGCAGTTACTCTTTGAATTCACCCCTCCACTTT. This gives the protein CASSYSLNSPLHF. The chain is built from TRBV6-5 and TRBJ1-6; no clear D gene. Trimming removed 0 bases from V and 7 bases from J, with 4 bases in between. The CDR3 totals 13 residues. Germline V gene sequence: CDR1 MNHEY, CDR2 SVGAGI.

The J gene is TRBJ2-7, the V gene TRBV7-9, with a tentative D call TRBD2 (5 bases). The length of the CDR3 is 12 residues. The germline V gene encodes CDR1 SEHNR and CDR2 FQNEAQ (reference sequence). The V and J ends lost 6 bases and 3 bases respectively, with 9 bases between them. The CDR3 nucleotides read TGTGCCAGCAGGGACTGGGGCTACGAGCAGTACTTC. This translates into CASRDWGYEQYF.

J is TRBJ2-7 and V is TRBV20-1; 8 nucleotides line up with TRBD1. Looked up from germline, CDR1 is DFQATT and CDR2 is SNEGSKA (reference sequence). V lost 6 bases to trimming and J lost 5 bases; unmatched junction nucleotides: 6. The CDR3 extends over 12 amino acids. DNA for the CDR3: TGCAGTGCCCCCGGACAGGGAAACGAGCAGTACTTC. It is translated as CSAPGQGNEQYF.

DNA for the CDR3: TGTGCCAGCAGCTTCCGAGGGGGGCCATACAATGAGCAGTTCTTC. This gives the protein CASSFRGGPYNEQFF. This chain links TRBV7-2 with TRBJ2-1; D is perhaps TRBD1 or TRBD2 (6 bases each). Germline V lookup: CDR1 SGHTA, CDR2 FQGNSA. The V gene lost 3 bases and the J gene lost 4 bases, with 13 bases spanning the gap. The CDR3 is made up of 15 amino acids.

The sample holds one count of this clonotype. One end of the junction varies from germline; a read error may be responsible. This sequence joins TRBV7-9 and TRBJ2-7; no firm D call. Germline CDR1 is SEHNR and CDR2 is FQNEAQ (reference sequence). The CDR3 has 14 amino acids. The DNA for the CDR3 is TGTGCCACCAGCAATTCGGGCCCGTGGGGCGAGCAGTACTTC. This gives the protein CATSNSGPWGEQYF.

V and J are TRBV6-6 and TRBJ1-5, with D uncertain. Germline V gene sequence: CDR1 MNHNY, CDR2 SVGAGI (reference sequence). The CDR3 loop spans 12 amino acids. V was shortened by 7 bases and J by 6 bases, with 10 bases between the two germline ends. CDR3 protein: CASTISGQPQHF. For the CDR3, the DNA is TGTGCCAGCACTATAAGTGGTCAGCCCCAGCATTTT.

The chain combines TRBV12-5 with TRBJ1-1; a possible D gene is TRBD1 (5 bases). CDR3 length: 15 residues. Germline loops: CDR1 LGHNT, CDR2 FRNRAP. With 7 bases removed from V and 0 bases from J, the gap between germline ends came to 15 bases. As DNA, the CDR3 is TGTGCTAGTGCCCCGACGGACACTTTGAACACTGAAGCTTTCTTT. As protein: CASAPTDTLNTEAFF. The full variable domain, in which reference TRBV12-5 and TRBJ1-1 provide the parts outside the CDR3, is DARVTQTPRHKVTEMGQEVTMRCQPILGHNTVFWYRQTMMQGLELLAYFRNRAPLDDSGMPKDRFSAEMPDATLATLKIQPSEPRDSAVYFCASAPTDTLNTEAFFGQGTRLTVV.

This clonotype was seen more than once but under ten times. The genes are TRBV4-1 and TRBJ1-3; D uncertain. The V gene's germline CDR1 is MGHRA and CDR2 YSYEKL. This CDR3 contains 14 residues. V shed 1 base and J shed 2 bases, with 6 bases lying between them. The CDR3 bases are TGCGCCAGCAGCCAAGCGGATACTGGAAACACCATATATTTT. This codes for CASSQADTGNTIYF.

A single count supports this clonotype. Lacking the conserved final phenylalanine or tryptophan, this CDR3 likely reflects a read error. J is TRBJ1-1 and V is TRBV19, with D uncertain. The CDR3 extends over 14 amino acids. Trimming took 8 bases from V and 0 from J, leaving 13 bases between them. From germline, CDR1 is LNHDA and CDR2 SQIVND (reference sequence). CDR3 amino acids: CASGPRQLNTEAFL. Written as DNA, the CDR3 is TGTGCCAGTGGCCCCCGACAACTGAACACTGAAGCTTTCTTA.

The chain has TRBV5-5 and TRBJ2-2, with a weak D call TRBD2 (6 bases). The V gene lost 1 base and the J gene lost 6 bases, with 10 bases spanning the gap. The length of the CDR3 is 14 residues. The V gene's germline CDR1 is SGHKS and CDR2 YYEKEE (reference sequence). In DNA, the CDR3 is TGTGCCAGCAGCTTGAGGAGGGTTGCCGGGGAGCTGTTTTTT. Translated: CASSLRRVAGELFF.

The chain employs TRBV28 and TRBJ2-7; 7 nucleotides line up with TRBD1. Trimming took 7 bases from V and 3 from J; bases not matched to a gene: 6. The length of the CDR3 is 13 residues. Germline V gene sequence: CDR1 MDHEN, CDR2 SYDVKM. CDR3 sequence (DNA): TGTGCCAGCACAGGGGGATTCGGCTACGAGCAGTACTTC. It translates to CASTGGFGYEQYF.

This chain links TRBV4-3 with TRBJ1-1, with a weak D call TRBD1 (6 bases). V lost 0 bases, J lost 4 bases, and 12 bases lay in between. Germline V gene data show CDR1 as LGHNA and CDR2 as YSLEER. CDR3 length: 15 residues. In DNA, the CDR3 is TGCGCCAGCAGCCAAGATTATCCGGGGGCCACTGAAGCTTTCTTT. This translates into CASSQDYPGATEAFF.

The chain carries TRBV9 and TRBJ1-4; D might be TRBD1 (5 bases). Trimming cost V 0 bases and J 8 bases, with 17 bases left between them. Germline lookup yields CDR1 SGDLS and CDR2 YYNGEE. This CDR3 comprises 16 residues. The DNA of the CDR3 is TGTGCCAGCAGCGTAGCGTCGGGCAGGGCCGGGGAAAAACTGTTTTTT. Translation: CASSVASGRAGEKLFF.

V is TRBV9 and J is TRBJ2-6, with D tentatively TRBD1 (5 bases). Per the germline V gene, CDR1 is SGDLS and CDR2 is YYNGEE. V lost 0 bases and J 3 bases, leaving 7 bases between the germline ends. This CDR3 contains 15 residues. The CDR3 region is CASSVAGFGANVLTF. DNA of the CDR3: TGTGCCAGCAGCGTAGCAGGGTTTGGGGCCAACGTCCTGACTTTC. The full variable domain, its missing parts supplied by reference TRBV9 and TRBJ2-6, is DSGVTQTPKHLITATGQRVTLRCSPRSGDLSVYWYQQSLDQGLQFLIQYYNGEERAKGNILERFSAQQFPDLHSELNLSSLELGDSALYFCASSVAGFGANVLTFGAGSRLTVL.

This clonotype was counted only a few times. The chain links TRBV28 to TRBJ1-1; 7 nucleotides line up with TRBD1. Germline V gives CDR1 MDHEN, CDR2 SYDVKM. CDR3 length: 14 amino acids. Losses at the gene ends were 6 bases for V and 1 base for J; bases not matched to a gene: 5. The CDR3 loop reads CASRKTGANTEAFF. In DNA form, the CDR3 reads TGTGCCAGCAGAAAAACAGGGGCGAACACTGAAGCTTTCTTT.

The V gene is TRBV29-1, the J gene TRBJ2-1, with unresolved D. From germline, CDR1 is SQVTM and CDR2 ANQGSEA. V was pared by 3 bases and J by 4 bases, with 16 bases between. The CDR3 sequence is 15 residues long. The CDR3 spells CSVDGVSYPYNEQFF. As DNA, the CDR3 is TGCAGCGTTGATGGGGTTAGCTACCCATACAATGAGCAGTTCTTC.

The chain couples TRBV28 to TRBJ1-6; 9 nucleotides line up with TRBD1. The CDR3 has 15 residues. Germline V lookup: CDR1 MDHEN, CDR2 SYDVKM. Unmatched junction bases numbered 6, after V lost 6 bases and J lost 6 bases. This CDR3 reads CASSRRTGVNSPLHF. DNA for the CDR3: TGTGCCAGCAGCCGAAGGACAGGGGTTAATTCACCCCTCCACTTT. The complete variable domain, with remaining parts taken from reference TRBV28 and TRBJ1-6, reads DVKVTQSSRYLVKRTGEKVFLECVQDMDHENMFWYRQDPGLGLRLIYFSYDVKMKEKGDIPEGYSVSREKKERFSLILESASTNQTSMYLCASSRRTGVNSPLHFGNGTRLTVT.

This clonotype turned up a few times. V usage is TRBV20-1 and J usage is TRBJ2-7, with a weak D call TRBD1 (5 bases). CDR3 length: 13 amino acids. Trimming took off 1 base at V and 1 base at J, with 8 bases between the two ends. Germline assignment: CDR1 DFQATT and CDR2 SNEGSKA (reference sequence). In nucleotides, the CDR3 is TGCAGTGCTAGAGGTCCAGGGTCCTACGAGCAGTACTTC. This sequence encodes CSARGPGSYEQYF.

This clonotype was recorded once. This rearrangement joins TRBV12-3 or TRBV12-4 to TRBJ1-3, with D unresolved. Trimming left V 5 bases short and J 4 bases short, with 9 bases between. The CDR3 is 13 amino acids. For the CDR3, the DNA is TGTGCCAGCAGTGACGGGAGGGGAAACACCATATATTTT. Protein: CASSDGRGNTIYF.

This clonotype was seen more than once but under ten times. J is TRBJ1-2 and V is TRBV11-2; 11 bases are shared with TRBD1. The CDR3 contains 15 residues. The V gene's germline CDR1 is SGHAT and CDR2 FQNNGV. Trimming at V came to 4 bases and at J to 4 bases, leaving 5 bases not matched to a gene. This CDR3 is CASSSGTGGGYGYTF. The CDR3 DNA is TGTGCCAGCAGCTCTGGGACAGGGGGAGGCTATGGCTACACCTTC.